This T cell receptor (beta chain) was captured by sequencing in a study of T cells in localized non-small cell lung cancer. Findings of the study overall: Higher adjacent-lung clonality was associated with shorter survival. Heterogeneity remains possible, as sequencing covered one tumor region only. Uninvolved adjacent lung showed peak T cell clonality, exceeding tumor. When the top 100 tumor clones were examined, a median approximately 59 of them also appeared in the adjacent lung, which was paired and uninvolved.

This table comes from immunoSEQ multiplex PCR, and its TCRdb copy is limited to in-frame clones, with some not included. The data hold roughly 35,000 clones, with around nine tenths observed a single time. Trimming shortened V by 6 bases and J by 7 bases, and 16 bases separated the two germline ends. Germline V gives CDR1 MDHEN, CDR2 SYDVKM. CDR3 size: 13 residues. A few counts support this clone. The antigen remains undetermined. The chain employs TRBV28 and TRBJ2-7, with unresolved D. The specimen was peripheral blood, collected before any cancer treatment. The TCR originated in a woman aged 35-75 years with stage I lung adenocarcinoma. In DNA form, the CDR3 reads TGTGCCAGCAGCCCCTTCACGGGTTCGGAGCAGTACTTC. Encoded protein: CASSPFTGSEQYF.